Reported below is one T cell receptor (beta chain). Its specificity is unknown. The sample comes from a study of shared clonotypes between healthy human individuals. Germline V CDR1 and CDR2: MNHEY, SMNVEV (reference sequence). Trimming removed 3 bases from V and 5 bases from J, with 14 bases in between. This CDR3 is 14 amino acids long. Clones were read by immunoSEQ multiplex PCR, and TCRdb kept only the in-frame ones, dropping some. Altogether about 1 million clones are present, around 74% being singletons, with the ten largest covering about 1.5%. Points from the study as a whole: Of the naive CD4 clonotypes, around 5% were shared across a few donors. Few donors limited the genetic and exposure-history diversity represented.

The sequence came from a man aged 18 to 29 in good health. The source material was memory CD4+ T cells sorted from blood. Subset specified: CD45RA-negative fraction. The chain employs TRBV27 and TRBJ2-7; possible D gene TRBD2, 5 bases. The DNA for the CDR3 is TGTGCCAGCAGTTTCCCGGGGAGAGCGAACGAGCAGTACTTC. The encoded protein is CASSFPGRANEQYF.